A selection of T cell receptor beta chains follows, all from one sample in a study of T cells after yellow fever vaccination. TCRdb re-derived calls from the 5' RACE reads in MiXCR, one entry per CDR3 protein. The data hold about 260,000 distinct CDR3 sequences, with about 5.2% observed a single time. The specimen comprised CD4+ T cells sorted from PBMCs, sampled on the day of the yellow fever booster vaccination. These receptors originate from a man aged 18-30 years who received the YFV17D yellow fever vaccine. Each CDR3 is given with its conserved first and last residue. The order of the fields is clone size, D gene, V gene, J gene, CDR3 protein, CDR3 DNA. The D gene is left open where the match is weak. Clone size is given for some rows only: seen once, a few or many times, or a class if the clone is expanded.

.	.	TRBV9	TRBJ2-3	CASSVQLADSTDTQYF	TGTGCCAGCAGCGTCCAGTTAGCGGATAGCACAGATACGCAGTATTTT
few	TRBD1	TRBV4-3	TRBJ2-5	CASSLTGSFQETQYF	TGCGCCAGCAGCCTGACAGGGTCGTTCCAAGAGACCCAGTACTTC
.	TRBD1	TRBV5-1	TRBJ2-1	CASGEQGASNEQFF	TGCGCCAGCGGGGAGCAGGGGGCATCCAATGAGCAGTTCTTC
.	.	TRBV7-8	TRBJ2-3	CASSLDARGTDTQYF	TGTGCCAGCAGCTTAGACGCCAGAGGCACAGATACGCAGTATTTT
.	TRBD2	TRBV3-1	TRBJ2-3	CASSQVSGGYTDTQYF	TGTGCCAGCAGCCAAGTTAGCGGGGGGTACACAGATACGCAGTATTTT
many	.	TRBV18	TRBJ2-2	CASSPPSDPPPNTGELFF	TGTGCCAGCTCACCACCGTCAGACCCACCACCGAACACCGGGGAGCTGTTTTTT
.	.	TRBV29-1	TRBJ2-3	CSVDKSTDTQYF	TGCAGCGTTGACAAGAGCACAGATACGCAGTATTTT
many	TRBD1	TRBV7-3	TRBJ1-6	CASSLNDRGRNSPLHF	TGTGCCAGCAGCCTGAACGACAGGGGGCGAAATTCACCCCTCCACTTT
many	TRBD1	TRBV28	TRBJ2-5	CASSFTGGHQETQYF	TGTGCCAGCAGTTTTACAGGGGGCCACCAAGAGACCCAGTACTTC
many	TRBD2	TRBV5-1	TRBJ2-1	CASSTSGASYNEQFF	TGCGCCAGCAGCACTAGCGGGGCCTCCTACAATGAGCAGTTCTTC
.	TRBD2	TRBV5-1	TRBJ2-3	CASSLAAGVIDTQYF	TGCGCCAGCAGCTTGGCCGCGGGGGTGATAGATACGCAGTATTTT
.	.	TRBV3-1	TRBJ2-1	CASSQEGRADLSDNEQFF	TGTGCCAGCAGCCAAGAAGGTCGGGCGGATCTCTCGGACAATGAGCAGTTCTTC
few	.	TRBV18	TRBJ2-1	CASSSEGGEQFF	TGTGCCAGCTCATCCGAAGGTGGGGAGCAGTTCTTC
few	.	TRBV20-1	TRBJ1-2	CSATPLGMQAYGYTF	TGCAGTGCCACACCCCTGGGAATGCAGGCCTATGGCTACACCTTC
.	.	TRBV7-9	TRBJ2-5	CASSLTLQETQYF	TGTGCCAGCAGCTTGACATTGCAAGAGACCCAGTACTTC
many	.	TRBV18	TRBJ2-1	CASSPQVNSYNEQFF	TGTGCCAGCTCACCACAGGTAAACTCCTACAATGAGCAGTTCTTC
.	.	TRBV6-6	TRBJ2-7	CASSSGGLYEQYF	TGTGCCAGCTCGAGTGGGGGGCTGTACGAGCAGTACTTC
few	.	TRBV25-1	TRBJ2-1	CASSEADREQFF	TGTGCCAGCAGTGAAGCCGACAGAGAGCAGTTCTTC
.	.	TRBV7-9	TRBJ2-3	CVLGADTQYF	TGTGTACTAGGAGCAGATACGCAGTATTTT
many	TRBD1	TRBV2	TRBJ1-2	CASSYDRGGGYTF	TGTGCCAGCAGTTATGACAGGGGAGGAGGCTACACCTTC
many	TRBD2	TRBV6-5	TRBJ2-1	CASSTSSGGYNEQFF	TGTGCCAGCAGTACCTCTTCGGGGGGCTACAATGAGCAGTTCTTC
.	TRBD1	TRBV20-1	TRBJ2-1	CSAGTASYNEQFF	TGCAGTGCTGGGACAGCCTCCTACAATGAGCAGTTCTTC
many	.	TRBV6-2/TRBV6-3	TRBJ1-1	CASSLGRRNTEAFF	TGTGCCAGCAGTTTGGGACGGAGGAACACTGAAGCTTTCTTT